The clone carrying this TCR beta chain was seen just once. Its antigen is unknown. The entry originates in a study of cytomegalovirus exposure and HLA in healthy donors. The V and J ends lost 0 bases and 2 bases respectively, with 14 bases between them. The CDR3 spans 16 residues. Germline loops: CDR1 SGHRS, CDR2 YFSETQ. Primers: 60 Vbeta forward and 13 Jbeta reverse. Sequenced by immunoSEQ multiplex PCR; TCRdb stores in-frame clones only, minus some. The top ten clones hold about 1.6% of a sample with about 160,000 clones, around 77% of them seen once. Study findings and constraints: Most CMV-associated TCR beta chains appeared HLA-restricted in a later analysis. Altogether, 164 TCR beta chains were recorded as cytomegalovirus-associated. Beyond CMV serostatus, there was no information to go on about immune exposure.

Source material: PBMCs. This rearrangement joins TRBV5-1 to TRBJ2-5, with a possible D match to TRBD1 (8 bases). The receptor was derived from a man in his forties in good health and CMV-seronegative. In DNA form, the CDR3 reads TGCGCCAGCAGCTTGGGTGGACAGGGACTACAAGAGACCCAGTACTTC. Residues: CASSLGGQGLQETQYF.